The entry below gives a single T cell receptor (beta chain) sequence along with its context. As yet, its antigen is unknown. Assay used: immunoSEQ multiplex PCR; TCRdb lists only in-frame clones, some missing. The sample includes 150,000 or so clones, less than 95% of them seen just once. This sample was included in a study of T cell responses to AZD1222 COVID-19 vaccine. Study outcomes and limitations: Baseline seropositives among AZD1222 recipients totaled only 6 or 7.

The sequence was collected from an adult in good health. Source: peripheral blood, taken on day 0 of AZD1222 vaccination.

The CDR3 sequence is CASSLDLTQETQYF. CDR3 in DNA: TGCGCCAGCAGCTTAGATCTCACGCAAGAGACCCAGTACTTC. The chain has TRBV5-1 and TRBJ2-5, with D unclear. This CDR3 comprises 14 residues. The germline V gene encodes CDR1 SGHRS and CDR2 YFSETQ. Trimming cost V 2 bases and J 2 bases, with 10 bases left between them. Drawing the rest from reference TRBV5-1 and TRBJ2-5, the complete variable domain is KAGVTQTPRYLIKTRGQQVTLSCSPISGHRSVSWYQQTPGQGLQFLFEYFSETQRNKGNFPGRFSGRQFSNSRSEMNVSTLELGDSALYLCASSLDLTQETQYFGPGTRLLVL.